This T cell receptor (beta chain) stems from a study of human T cells and chemical hapten exposure. TCRdb ran MiXCR on the RACE reads and lists one entry per CDR3 protein. The table shows roughly 380,000 distinct CDR3 sequences, with roughly 5% occurring only once. Stated time point: pre-sensitization, week 0. Indicated treatment: therapeutic diphenylcyclopropenone sensitization with weekly scalp DPC. This clonotype was observed at least ten times. The CDR3 totals 14 residues. Germline-derived CDR1 and CDR2 are DFQATT and SNEGSKA (reference sequence). The J segment lost 0 bases and the V segment lost 5 bases, leaving 2 bases of the junction unmatched.

Here the sequenced sample was whole blood, taken in connection with sensitization to the hapten diphenylcyclopropenone (DPC). The J gene is TRBJ2-1, the V gene TRBV20-1, with 9 bases aligning to TRBD1. The TCR comes from a woman aged 50 to 65 with alopecia areata. Some clones in this sample may be carry-over from other donors' samples. The chain's CDR3 is CSAWDRVSYNEQFF. The CDR3 DNA reads as TGCAGTGCTTGGGACAGGGTCTCCTACAATGAGCAGTTCTTC.